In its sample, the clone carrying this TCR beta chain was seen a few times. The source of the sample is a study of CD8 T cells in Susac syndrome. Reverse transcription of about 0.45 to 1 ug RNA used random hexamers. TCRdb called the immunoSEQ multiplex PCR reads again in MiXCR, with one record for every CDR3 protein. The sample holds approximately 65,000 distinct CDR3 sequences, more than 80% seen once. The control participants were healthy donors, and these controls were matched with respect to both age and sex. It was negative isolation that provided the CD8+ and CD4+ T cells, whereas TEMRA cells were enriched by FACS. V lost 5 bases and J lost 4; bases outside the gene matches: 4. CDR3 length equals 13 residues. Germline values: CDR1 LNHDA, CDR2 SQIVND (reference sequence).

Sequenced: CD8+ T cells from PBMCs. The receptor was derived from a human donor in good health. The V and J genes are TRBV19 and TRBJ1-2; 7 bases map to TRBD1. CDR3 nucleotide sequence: TGTGCCAGTAGTTGGACAGGCTCCTATGGCTACACCTTC. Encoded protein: CASSWTGSYGYTF.